A single sample is the source of the 18 T cell receptor beta chains below, sequenced in a study of metastatic and nonmetastatic thyroid tumors. Patients underwent thyroid surgery, and none had received any treatment before it. TCRdb re-processed the PCR reads through MiXCR. The sample has more than 90,000 clones; over 9.5% are singletons. The material sequenced was blood. The source is a female donor with papillary thyroid cancer or a benign thyroid nodule (not recorded which). Some clones in this sample may be carry-over from other donors' samples.

This clone was found many times. This chain uses TRBV30 with TRBJ1-2; weak D call: TRBD1 (5 bases). Germline CDR1 and CDR2: GTSNPN and SVGIG (reference sequence). The CDR3 length is 11 residues. V was cut by 8 bases and J by 2 bases, with 9 bases left in between. The DNA of the CDR3 is TGTGCCGGGGGGGACAACTATGGCTACACCTTC. Translated, it gives CAGGDNYGYTF.

This clone was counted many times. V usage is TRBV24-1 and J usage is TRBJ2-5; 9 bases fit TRBD1. V shed 4 bases and J 5 bases; nucleotides not matched to a gene: 13. CDR3 size: 17 residues. Germline V gene lookup returns CDR1 KGHDR and CDR2 SFDVKD. The CDR3 nucleotides are TGTGCCACCAGTGACAACATGGACAGGGGTTCGATCGAGACCCAGTACTTC. It translates to CATSDNMDRGSIETQYF.

This clone was seen many times. The rearrangement joins TRBV28 to TRBJ1-1, with D tentatively TRBD1 (5 bases). Trimming cost V 3 bases and J 6 bases, with 17 bases left between them. Germline assignment: CDR1 MDHEN and CDR2 SYDVKM. The CDR3 runs to 15 residues. CDR3 nucleotides: TGTGCCAGCAGTTTTTTGGGGACGACGGTCCCTGAAGCTTTCTTT. The encoded protein is CASSFLGTTVPEAFF. The entire variable domain, with the rest obtained from reference TRBV28 and TRBJ1-1, is as follows: DVKVTQSSRYLVKRTGEKVFLECVQDMDHENMFWYRQDPGLGLRLIYFSYDVKMKEKGDIPEGYSVSREKKERFSLILESASTNQTSMYLCASSFLGTTVPEAFFGQGTRLTVV.

This clone was detected many times. This sequence joins TRBV5-1 and TRBJ1-1; 9 bases map to TRBD1. V trimming: 2 bases; J trimming: 5 bases; junction bases outside the gene matches: 7. Germline CDR1 reads SGHRS; CDR2 reads YFSETQ. The CDR3 extends over 15 amino acids. CDR3 region: CASSFGTGRWTEAFF. CDR3 in DNA: TGCGCCAGCAGCTTCGGGACAGGGAGGTGGACTGAAGCTTTCTTT.

This clone was observed many times. The CDR3 DNA follows: TGTGCCAGCAGCACAGACAAAGCAACAGATACGCAGTATTTT. Its protein is CASSTDKATDTQYF. The chain links TRBV12-3 or TRBV12-4 to TRBJ2-3; D gene uncertain. The V end was cut by 6 bases, the J end by 3 bases, with 13 bases between. The length of the CDR3 is 14 residues.

This clone appeared many times. The chain links TRBV19 to TRBJ2-5; 12 nucleotides match TRBD1. V shed 5 bases, J shed 5 bases, and the junction held 3 bases outside the gene matches. This CDR3 spans 14 amino acids. Per the germline V gene, CDR1 is LNHDA and CDR2 is SQIVND (reference sequence). In DNA, the CDR3 is TGTGCCAGTAGTGGGACAGGGGGCTCCGAGACCCAGTACTTC. Its protein product is CASSGTGGSETQYF.

This clone has ten or more counts. The chain uses TRBV19 and TRBJ1-5; D uncertain. The CDR3 consists of 15 residues. Germline V gives CDR1 LNHDA, CDR2 SQIVND (reference sequence). V lost 4 bases and J 1 base, leaving 11 bases between the germline ends. CDR3 nucleotide sequence: TGTGCCAGTAGTACTAGCCTGGGGAGCAATCAGCCCCAGCATTTT. Encoded protein: CASSTSLGSNQPQHF.

This clone was recorded many times. The rearrangement links TRBV20-1 to TRBJ2-7, with 11 bases aligning to TRBD2. The germline gives CDR1 DFQATT, CDR2 SNEGSKA (reference sequence). This CDR3 spans 14 amino acids. V lost 5 bases, J lost 2 bases, and 5 bases stayed unmatched. Written as DNA, the CDR3 is TGCAGTGCTCATAGCGGGAGGGGGGCCTACGAGCAGTACTTC. Its translation: CSAHSGRGAYEQYF.

Concerning this clone: A much more abundant neighbour one base away suggests this may be a read error. In the same sample, other DNA sequences code for this CDR3. J is TRBJ2-1 and V is TRBV10-3; maybe TRBD2 (5 bases). Trimming left V 6 bases short and J 0 bases short, with 12 bases between. CDR3 length: 15 amino acids. Per the germline V gene, CDR1 is ENHRY and CDR2 is SYGVKD. The CDR3, as DNA: TGTGCCATCAGCCTAGGACTGAGCTCCTACAATGAGCAGTTCTTC. Protein: CAISLGLSSYNEQFF.

This clone was found many times. This chain links TRBV9 with TRBJ2-3, with 9 positions matching TRBD2. CDR1 is SGDLS and CDR2 is YYNGEE in the germline V gene. V gave up 4 bases and J gave up 2 bases; unmatched junction bases: 8. The CDR3 is 16 residues long. This chain's CDR3 is CASSPRLAGFTDTQYF. The CDR3 coding sequence is TGTGCCAGCAGCCCCCGGCTAGCGGGGTTCACAGATACGCAGTATTTT.

In the case of this clone: A much larger clone lies a single base off, so this may be a read error. The sample holds other DNA sequences that translate to the same CDR3. This chain connects TRBV5-4 to TRBJ2-3, with TRBD2 as a possible D gene (5 bases). Trimming left V 1 base short and J 2 bases short, with 11 bases between. From germline, CDR1 is SGHNT and CDR2 YYREEE (reference sequence). The CDR3 contains 15 residues. DNA of the CDR3: TGTGCCAGCAGCTTGTCCGGGATCTACACAGATACGCAGTATTTT. Residues: CASSLSGIYTDTQYF.

This clone appeared a few times. The rearrangement joins TRBV5-4 to TRBJ1-2; D gene uncertain. This CDR3 spans 12 amino acids. V was pared by 0 bases and J by 4 bases, with 4 bases between. Germline CDR1 and CDR2: SGHNT and YYREEE (reference sequence). CDR3 sequence reads: CASSLESYGYTF. In DNA form, the CDR3 reads TGTGCCAGCAGCTTGGAGAGCTATGGCTACACCTTC.

This clone has just a few counts. One end of the junction varies from germline; a read error may be responsible. The rearrangement joins TRBV6-4 to TRBJ2-1; D not resolved. Germline CDR1 is MRHNA and CDR2 is SNTAGT. The CDR3 is 13 amino acids. This CDR3 is CASSDVGKDEQFF. The CDR3 nucleotides are TGTGCCAGCAGTGACGTGGGGAAGGACGAGCAGTTCTTT.

The rearrangement joins TRBV20-1 to TRBJ2-7; either TRBD1 or TRBD2 may supply D (5 bases each). The germline V and J ends were trimmed by 4 bases and 4 bases, with 11 bases remaining between them. CDR3 length equals 12 residues. Germline values: CDR1 DFQATT, CDR2 SNEGSKA (reference sequence). CDR3 nucleotide sequence: TGCAGTGCTATGGGGGACGGATACGAGCAGTACTTC. Amino acid sequence: CSAMGDGYEQYF.

With regard to this clone: A much larger clone differs from this one at a single base, so this may be a read error. The J gene is TRBJ2-3, the V gene TRBV18, with no clear D. Germline V gene lookup returns CDR1 KGHSH and CDR2 LQKENI. Between the trimmed V and J ends, which lost 1 base and 5 bases, there was a span of 10 bases. The CDR3 consists of 14 residues. CDR3 sequence: CASSPRKGIDTQYF. The DNA for the CDR3 is TGTGCCAGCTCACCACGAAAGGGAATAGATACGCAGTATTTT. The variable domain in full, with the rest retrieved from reference TRBV18 and TRBJ2-3, is NAGVMQNPRHLVRRRGQEARLRCSPMKGHSHVYWYRQLPEEGLKFMVYLQKENIIDESGMPKERFSAEFPKEGPSILRIQQVVRGDSAAYFCASSPRKGIDTQYFGPGTRLTVL.

This clone was picked up many times. V and J are TRBV6-1 and TRBJ2-4, with 12 bases aligning to TRBD2. CDR1 is MNHNS, CDR2 SASEGT, per germline. J was trimmed by 9 bases and V by 10 bases; bases with no gene match: 13. This CDR3 is built from 15 residues. CDR3 sequence: CATGLAGGKMGIQYF. The CDR3 region has the DNA TGTGCCACCGGGCTAGCGGGAGGGAAGATGGGCATTCAGTACTTC.

The V gene is TRBV6-1, the J gene TRBJ1-1; D perhaps matches TRBD1 (6 bases). The ends were cut back, 6 bases at V and 8 bases at J, with 19 bases in the middle. CDR1 is MNHNS and CDR2 is SASEGT in the germline V gene. The length of the CDR3 is 14 residues. The CDR3 DNA is TGTGCCAGCAGACTCAGACAGGCCCGAACGGAAGCTTTCTTT. Translated: CASRLRQARTEAFF.

The table lists this clone with a few counts. CDR3 DNA sequence: TGTGCCAGCAGCCCAGGACAGGCAACGTTTCGGAGAGATACGCAGTATTTT. It is translated as CASSPGQATFRRDTQYF. This sequence joins TRBV3-1 and TRBJ2-3; 7 positions match TRBD1. The CDR3 has 17 residues. V dropped 4 bases and J dropped 5; count of bases not matched to a gene: 15. Germline CDR1 reads LGHDT; CDR2 reads YNNKEL (reference sequence).